This T cell receptor beta chain stems from a study of OX40 agonist ivuxolimab in advanced cancers. Overall study: Patients took ivuxolimab, an agonistic anti-OX40 (CD134) antibody. The diagnoses of dose-escalation patients were hepatocellular carcinoma, melanoma, renal cell or head and neck cancer. Patients achieving partial responses numbered three: one hepatocellular carcinoma case and two cutaneous melanoma cases.

As concerns this clone: Its specificity is not known.

CDR3 length: 13 amino acids. From germline, CDR1 is SGHNT and CDR2 YENEEA. V gave up 1 base and J gave up 0 bases, with 3 bases separating them. Broader study findings: At doses 0.1 to 3.0 mg/kg, CD4+ and CD8+ clones expanded.

Libraries were prepared by immunoSEQ multiplex PCR; TCRdb keeps only in-frame clonotypes and omits some of them. Of roughly 49,000 clones detected, roughly 84% appear once; the ten largest clones hold about 3%. This material consisted of CD4+ or CD8+ T cells sorted from blood, taken in a trial of the OX40 agonist ivuxolimab. This TCR was sampled from an adult with an advanced solid tumor such as melanoma, head and neck, liver or kidney cancer. The V call is TRBV11-3, the J call TRBJ1-1; no definite D call. CDR3 residues: CASSLGLNTEAFF. In nucleotides, the CDR3 is TGTGCCAGCAGCTTAGGTCTGAACACTGAAGCTTTCTTT. The full variable domain, completed using reference TRBV11-3 and TRBJ1-1, is EAGVVQSPRYKIIEKKQPVAFWCNPISGHNTLYWYLQNLGQGPELLIRYENEEAVDDSQLPKDRFSAERLKGVDSTLKIQPAELGDSAVYLCASSLGLNTEAFFGQGTRLTVV.